This is a list of T cell receptor beta chains from one sample in a study of blood T cell repertoires in COVID-19. Method: immunoSEQ multiplex PCR; TCRdb's copy keeps in-frame clones and lacks some. Of some 490,000 clones listed, more than 85% are singletons. The sample taken for sequencing was PBMCs or T cells enriched from blood (not recorded which). The receptors come from a woman aged 55-69 years who had recovered from COVID-19. CDR3s leave out the opening cysteine and the closing phenylalanine or tryptophan.

12	TRBV4-1	TRBJ1-3	ASSQTGTVPTIY
13	TRBV5-1	TRBJ1-3	ASSLKQASGNTIY
9	TRBV2	TRBJ1-6	ASSGDSPLH
14	TRBV3-1/TRBV3-2	TRBJ2-3	ASSQEKRGVTDTQY
13	TRBV6-1	TRBJ1-6	ASSDQEGIRSPLH
12	TRBV21-1	TRBJ1-4	ATLDRVQGEKLF
15	TRBV10-3	TRBJ1-3	AISVAMTGAGSNTIY
13	TRBV5-1	TRBJ2-2	ASSLSQENTGELF
15	TRBV28	TRBJ2-2	ASSLHTSGGADGELF
16	TRBV7-9	TRBJ2-5	ASSPPLGAGGFAETQY
12	TRBV19	TRBJ1-3	ASHRPSSGNTIY
15	TRBV6-6	TRBJ2-2	ASSPRWTGRGPGELF
11	TRBV2	TRBJ2-1	ASNHARDNEQF
14	TRBV30	TRBJ2-1	AWSVLRGGSHNEQF
13	TRBV28	TRBJ1-4	ASSRDRDRNEKLF
11	TRBV29-1	TRBJ2-5	SVGTGKGETQY